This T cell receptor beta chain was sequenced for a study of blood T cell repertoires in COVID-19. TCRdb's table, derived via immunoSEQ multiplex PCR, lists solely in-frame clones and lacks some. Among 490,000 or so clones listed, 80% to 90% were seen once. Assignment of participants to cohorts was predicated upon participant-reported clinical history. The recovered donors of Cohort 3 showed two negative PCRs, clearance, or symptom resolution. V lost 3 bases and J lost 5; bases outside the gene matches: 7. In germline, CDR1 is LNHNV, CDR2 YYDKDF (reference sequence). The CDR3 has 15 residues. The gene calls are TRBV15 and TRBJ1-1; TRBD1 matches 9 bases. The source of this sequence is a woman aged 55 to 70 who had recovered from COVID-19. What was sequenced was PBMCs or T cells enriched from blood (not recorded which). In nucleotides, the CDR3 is TGTGCCACCAGCAGCCCGGGACAGGGTCTGACTGAAGCTTTCTTT. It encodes CATSSPGQGLTEAFF. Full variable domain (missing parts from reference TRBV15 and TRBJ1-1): DAMVIQNPRYQVTQFGKPVTLSCSQTLNHNVMYWYQQKSSQAPKLLFHYYDKDFNNEADTPDNFQSRRPNTSFCFLDIRSPGLGDTAMYLCATSSPGQGLTEAFFGQGTRLTVV.